This T cell receptor (beta chain) was identified in a study of blood T cells in healthy people across ages. Looked up from germline, CDR1 is MGHRA and CDR2 is YSYEKL. The CDR3 consists of 15 residues. The junction had 5 bases not matched to a gene; V was cut back by 1 base and J by 8 bases. This clonotype has a handful of counts. Primers used in a second PCR of about 7 to 12 cycles were a sample-barcoded 5' primer and a J-beta primer mix. TCRdb recomputed calls from the 5' RACE reads with MiXCR, one row per CDR3 protein. The table has about a million distinct CDR3 sequences, roughly 51% seen once. This receptor was taken from a woman aged 60-75 years in good health. The rearrangement links TRBV4-1 to TRBJ2-1; 10 bases map to TRBD2. The specimen sequenced was blood. CDR3 residues: CASSQVLAGGHEQFF. The CDR3 DNA sequence: TGCGCCAGCAGCCAAGTTTTAGCGGGAGGCCATGAGCAGTTCTTC.